The entry below gives a single T cell receptor beta chain sequence along with its context. The germline V gene encodes CDR1 SGHTA and CDR2 FQGTGA. This CDR3 is 19 amino acids long. The V segment lost 2 bases and the J segment 2 bases; nucleotides outside the gene matches: 8. These data are taken from a study of T cell responses to AZD1222 COVID-19 vaccine. The method was immunoSEQ multiplex PCR; TCRdb's version includes in-frame clones alone and lacks a portion of them. The table records around 110,000 clones, about 90% of them present only once. The sequences come from peripheral blood, collected 28 days after the second AZD1222 dose. This clonotype was sampled from an adult who received the AZD1222 COVID-19 vaccine. This chain joins TRBV7-3 and TRBJ2-1; 14 nucleotides match TRBD2. CDR3 region: CASSLGTSGGGSTYNEQFF. CDR3 DNA sequence: TGTGCCAGCAGCTTAGGGACTAGCGGGGGTGGGAGCACCTACAATGAGCAGTTCTTC.